This T cell receptor (beta chain) derives from a study of monozygotic twins with inflammatory bowel disease. Reprocessing the 5' RACE reads, TCRdb reports a single entry for every CDR3 protein and omits DNA. This sample contains 88,000 or so distinct CDR3 sequences. Sequencing was carried out using blood. This clonotype was obtained from a human donor with ulcerative colitis or Crohn's disease, or a healthy co-twin of an affected twin (not recorded which).

CDR3 region: CASKEFNLQETQYF. The rearrangement joins TRBV6-1 to TRBJ2-5. Germline CDR1 and CDR2: MNHNS and SASEGT. CDR3 length equals 14 residues.